The rows below give T cell receptor beta chains drawn from one sample of a study of CD8+ T cells in alopecia areata. Generated by immunoSEQ multiplex PCR, the TCRdb table keeps only in-frame clones and is missing some. The sample lists 140,000 or so clones; approximately 56% were seen once. The specimen was CD8+ T cells sorted from blood. The receptors come from a human donor in good health. Both conserved end residues are part of each CDR3. The order of the fields is clone size, D gene, J gene, V gene, CDR3 DNA, CDR3 protein. A D gene is named only where the DNA matches it firmly. The listing skips clone size in some rows; elsewhere it reads once, few, many or a size class.

size: few; D: NA; J: TRBJ2-2; V: TRBV2; DNA: TGTGCCAGCATGTTGCCCTCAGCAGGAACCGGGGAGCTGTTTTTT; CDR3: CASMLPSAGTGELFF
size: once; D: NA; J: TRBJ2-1; V: TRBV19; DNA: TGTGCCAGTTACTGGGAAGGTGAGCAGTTCTTC; CDR3: CASYWEGEQFF
size: NA; D: NA; J: TRBJ2-7; V: TRBV2; DNA: TGTGCCATCACGACAGGCTGGACCCACGAGCAGTACTTC; CDR3: CAITTGWTHEQYF
size: NA; D: NA; J: TRBJ1-2; V: TRBV2; DNA: TGTGCCAGGATACCAGGCGCAGGACACTATGGCTACACCTTC; CDR3: CARIPGAGHYGYTF
size: NA; D: TRBD1; J: TRBJ2-7; V: TRBV30; DNA: TGTGCCTGGGGCGATAGGGACAGGTCCTCCTACGAGCAGTACTTC; CDR3: CAWGDRDRSSYEQYF
size: NA; D: NA; J: TRBJ2-5; V: TRBV6-5; DNA: TGTGCCAGCAGTTACCCCGACACGGTGGGGACCCAGTACTTC; CDR3: CASSYPDTVGTQYF
size: NA; D: NA; J: TRBJ1-4; V: TRBV6-6; DNA: TGTGCCAGCAGTTCTACCGGGGGGCGTAATGAAAAACTGTTTTTT; CDR3: CASSSTGGRNEKLFF
size: few; D: NA; J: TRBJ2-3; V: TRBV2; DNA: TGTGCCAGCAGTGAAGGGCTAGCGCCTAGCACAGATACGCAGTATTTT; CDR3: CASSEGLAPSTDTQYF
size: few; D: NA; J: TRBJ2-5; V: TRBV5-1; DNA: TGCGCCAGCAGCTTTGGGACAACGGTGGAGACCCAGTACTTC; CDR3: CASSFGTTVETQYF
size: NA; D: TRBD1; J: TRBJ2-3; V: TRBV23-1; DNA: TGCGCCAGCAGTCAACCGATTCACAGGGGGCACACAGATACGCAGTATTTT; CDR3: CASSQPIHRGHTDTQYF
size: NA; D: NA; J: TRBJ2-6; V: TRBV6-1; DNA: TGTGCCAGCAGTGAAGTACAGGGAATCTCTGGGGCCAACGTCCTGACTTTC; CDR3: CASSEVQGISGANVLTF
size: NA; D: TRBD1; J: TRBJ1-2; V: TRBV6-5; DNA: TGTGCCAGCAGTTACGGGACAGGTTCGAAGGACTATGGCTACACCTTC; CDR3: CASSYGTGSKDYGYTF
size: few; D: TRBD2; J: TRBJ2-7; V: TRBV6-1; DNA: TGTGCCAGCAGTGGACTAGCGGGGAGCTCCTACGAGCAGTACTTC; CDR3: CASSGLAGSSYEQYF
size: NA; D: TRBD2; J: TRBJ2-2; V: TRBV29-1; DNA: TGCAGCGTACGGCTAGCGGGAGGAGCCGGGGAGCTGTTTTTT; CDR3: CSVRLAGGAGELFF
size: NA; D: NA; J: TRBJ1-1; V: TRBV6-5; DNA: TGTGCCAGCAGTTCTGGGGGACATTACACTGAAGCTTTCTTT; CDR3: CASSSGGHYTEAFF
size: NA; D: NA; J: TRBJ2-2; V: TRBV2; DNA: TGTGCCAGCGCTGCGGGTACCACCGGGGAGCTGTTTTTT; CDR3: CASAAGTTGELFF
size: NA; D: TRBD2; J: TRBJ2-7; V: TRBV7-9; DNA: TGTGCCAGCAGGCTTACTAGCGGGAGGGTTAACGAGCAGTACTTC; CDR3: CASRLTSGRVNEQYF
size: NA; D: NA; J: TRBJ2-1; V: TRBV14; DNA: TGTGCCAGCAGCCAACTAGGGGCCAATGAGCAGTTCTTC; CDR3: CASSQLGANEQFF
size: NA; D: NA; J: TRBJ2-2; V: TRBV11-3; DNA: TGTGCCAGCAGCTTAGATAGGGGGAACACCGGGGAGCTGTTTTTT; CDR3: CASSLDRGNTGELFF
size: few; D: NA; J: TRBJ2-1; V: TRBV15; DNA: TGTGCCACCCGCCGTTCACGGGACAATGAGCAGTTCTTC; CDR3: CATRRSRDNEQFF
size: once; D: TRBD2; J: TRBJ2-7; V: TRBV7-9; DNA: TGTGCCAGCAGTGGTCAGGACACGACGGGACTAGCGGGACACGAGCAGTACTTC; CDR3: CASSGQDTTGLAGHEQYF
size: once; D: NA; J: TRBJ2-3; V: TRBV19; DNA: TGTGCCAGTAGTGGGGTTTTACAGACAGATACGCAGTATTTT; CDR3: CASSGVLQTDTQYF
size: NA; D: NA; J: TRBJ2-3; V: TRBV9; DNA: TGTGCCAGCAGCGTAGGGGGGCGATCAGATACGCAGTATTTT; CDR3: CASSVGGRSDTQYF
size: NA; D: NA; J: TRBJ2-6; V: TRBV5-6; DNA: TGTGCCAGCAGCTTAGGGTCATCTGGGGCCAACGTCCTGACTTTC; CDR3: CASSLGSSGANVLTF
size: NA; D: TRBD2; J: TRBJ2-1; V: TRBV9; DNA: TGTGCCAGCAACCCGGGGGGACTAGCGGTCCTGGAGCAGTTCTTC; CDR3: CASNPGGLAVLEQFF
size: NA; D: TRBD1; J: TRBJ1-3; V: TRBV29-1; DNA: TGCAGCGTGACAGGACGGGACAGGGCTACCGCCGGAGGAAACACCATATATTTT; CDR3: CSVTGRDRATAGGNTIYF
size: NA; D: NA; J: TRBJ2-1; V: TRBV27; DNA: TGTGCCAGCTGGGGAGGGGGCAATGAGCAGTTCTTC; CDR3: CASWGGGNEQFF
size: few; D: NA; J: TRBJ1-1; V: TRBV12-5; DNA: TGTGCTAGTGGTTTGGTATGGGACGGAATGAACACTGAAGCTTTCTTT; CDR3: CASGLVWDGMNTEAFF
size: NA; D: NA; J: TRBJ2-1; V: TRBV7-8; DNA: TGTGCCAGCAGCTTGGGATTGGATGAGCAGTTCTTC; CDR3: CASSLGLDEQFF
size: once; D: TRBD1; J: TRBJ2-7; V: TRBV4-1; DNA: TGCGCCAGCAGCCTTGGACAGGGGATTTACGAGCAGTACTTC; CDR3: CASSLGQGIYEQYF
size: NA; D: NA; J: TRBJ2-5; V: TRBV29-1; DNA: TGCAGCGTCCTCCCCGGCGGGGACAGGGTGGCTAGCGGGAGTTCGGAGACCCAGTACTTC; CDR3: CSVLPGGDRVASGSSETQYF
size: NA; D: NA; J: TRBJ1-4; V: TRBV29-1; DNA: TGCAGCGCCGAGGGGACAACTAATGAAAAACTGTTTTTT; CDR3: CSAEGTTNEKLFF
size: NA; D: NA; J: TRBJ2-7; V: TRBV28; DNA: TGTGCCAGCAGCAGGGGCTATTACGAGCAGTACTTC; CDR3: CASSRGYYEQYF
size: few; D: TRBD2; J: TRBJ2-7; V: TRBV5-1; DNA: TGCGCCAGCAGACCCTGGGGAGCGGGAGCCTACGAGCAGTACTTC; CDR3: CASRPWGAGAYEQYF
size: NA; D: TRBD1; J: TRBJ1-2; V: TRBV30; DNA: TGTGCCTGGAGCGGGACAGGGGGCGCAGATGGCTACACCTTC; CDR3: CAWSGTGGADGYTF
size: NA; D: NA; J: TRBJ2-6; V: TRBV28; DNA: TGTGCCAGCAGAGTAGGTCCAGGAAAAGGGGCCAACGTCCTGACTTTC; CDR3: CASRVGPGKGANVLTF
size: NA; D: NA; J: TRBJ2-3; V: TRBV29-1; DNA: TGCAGCGTGGAACCAGAGGATACGCAGTATTTT; CDR3: CSVEPEDTQYF
size: few; D: NA; J: TRBJ2-5; V: TRBV11-2; DNA: TGTGCCAGCAGCTGGCGGGAAGAGACCCAGTACTTC; CDR3: CASSWREETQYF
size: few; D: NA; J: TRBJ1-2; V: TRBV6-5; DNA: TGTGCCAGCAGTGAAGGTCGGGCCTATGGCTACACCTTC; CDR3: CASSEGRAYGYTF
size: NA; D: NA; J: TRBJ2-2; V: TRBV6-5; DNA: TGTGCCAGCAGTTACTCGAAGGGGAACGGGGAGCTGTTTTTT; CDR3: CASSYSKGNGELFF
size: few; D: TRBD1; J: TRBJ2-7; V: TRBV29-1; DNA: TGCAGCGTCTTGACAGGGCCCTCCTACGAGCAGTACTTC; CDR3: CSVLTGPSYEQYF
size: NA; D: TRBD1; J: TRBJ1-2; V: TRBV2; DNA: TGTGCCTCGAAGGACAGGGTCTATGGCTACACCTTC; CDR3: CASKDRVYGYTF
size: NA; D: NA; J: TRBJ1-2; V: TRBV29-1; DNA: TGCAGCGTTGAAGATCGCTATGGCTACACCTTC; CDR3: CSVEDRYGYTF
size: NA; D: NA; J: TRBJ2-5; V: TRBV29-1; DNA: TGCAGCGTTGACCCAGAAGGGACCCAGTACTTC; CDR3: CSVDPEGTQYF
size: NA; D: NA; J: TRBJ2-2; V: TRBV6-5; DNA: TGTGCCAGCAGCAAATCCACCGGGGAGCTGTTTTTT; CDR3: CASSKSTGELFF
size: NA; D: TRBD1; J: TRBJ2-6; V: TRBV29-1; DNA: TGCAGCGTCGAGAAGAGGGGGCCTGGGGCCAACGTCCTGACTTTC; CDR3: CSVEKRGPGANVLTF
size: few; D: TRBD1; J: TRBJ1-1; V: TRBV25-1; DNA: TGTGCCAGCGGGGAGGACAGGGGGTGGAACACTGAAGCTTTCTTT; CDR3: CASGEDRGWNTEAFF
size: NA; D: NA; J: TRBJ2-2; V: TRBV9; DNA: TGTGCCAGCAGCGGGGGTCCTCTCACCGGGGAGCTGTTTTTT; CDR3: CASSGGPLTGELFF
size: once; D: TRBD2; J: TRBJ2-1; V: TRBV6-4; DNA: TGTGCCAGACACGTTGGACTAGTCCATGAGCAGTTCTTC; CDR3: CARHVGLVHEQFF
size: NA; D: NA; J: TRBJ2-7; V: TRBV25-1; DNA: TGTGCCAGCAGTGTCGAGGAGCTCGAGCAGTACTTC; CDR3: CASSVEELEQYF
size: NA; D: TRBD2; J: TRBJ2-4; V: TRBV7-9; DNA: TGTGCCAGCAGCTCGGGGACTAGCGGGAGGGCCCGAGCCAAAAACATTCAGTACTTC; CDR3: CASSSGTSGRARAKNIQYF
size: NA; D: TRBD1; J: TRBJ2-3; V: TRBV13; DNA: TGTGCCAGCAGCCATATGACAGGGGAGACAGATACGCAGTATTTT; CDR3: CASSHMTGETDTQYF
size: NA; D: TRBD2; J: TRBJ2-5; V: TRBV5-6; DNA: TGTGCCAGCAGCTTGTCCGCGGGAGTGGGGGAGACCCAGTACTTC; CDR3: CASSLSAGVGETQYF
size: NA; D: NA; J: TRBJ1-1; V: TRBV6-6; DNA: TGTGCCAGCAGTTACGGGCAGGTACAAGCTTTCTTT; CDR3: CASSYGQVQAFF
size: NA; D: NA; J: TRBJ2-7; V: TRBV9; DNA: TGTGCCAGCAGCTTAGACCATCGGCAGTACTTC; CDR3: CASSLDHRQYF